This TCR beta chain was sequenced for a study of blood T cell repertoires in COVID-19. As for the study in general: Sources were T cells, B-cell-depleted T cells, or PBMCs; the material itself was cDNA or gDNA.

The assay was immunoSEQ multiplex PCR, and TCRdb's table has in-frame clones only and misses some. The sample yields over 120,000 clones, approximately 82% seen once. The V end lost 3 bases, the J end lost 6 bases, and 6 bases lay between the germline ends. The CDR3 sequence is 12 residues long. Germline-derived CDR1 and CDR2 are SNHLY and FYNNEI. The chain combines TRBV2 with TRBJ1-5; D gene unclear. This TCR derives from a man between 60 and 70 years old with active or convalescent COVID-19. Sequences were obtained from peripheral blood. The CDR3 sequence is CASSESVQPQHF. CDR3 DNA: TGTGCCAGCAGTGAGTCTGTTCAGCCCCAGCATTTT. The full variable domain, rest sourced from reference TRBV2 and TRBJ1-5, is EPEVTQTPSHQVTQMGQEVILRCVPISNHLYFYWYRQILGQKVEFLVSFYNNEISEKSEIFDDQFSVERPDGSNFTLKIRSTKLEDSAMYFCASSESVQPQHFGDGTRLSIL.